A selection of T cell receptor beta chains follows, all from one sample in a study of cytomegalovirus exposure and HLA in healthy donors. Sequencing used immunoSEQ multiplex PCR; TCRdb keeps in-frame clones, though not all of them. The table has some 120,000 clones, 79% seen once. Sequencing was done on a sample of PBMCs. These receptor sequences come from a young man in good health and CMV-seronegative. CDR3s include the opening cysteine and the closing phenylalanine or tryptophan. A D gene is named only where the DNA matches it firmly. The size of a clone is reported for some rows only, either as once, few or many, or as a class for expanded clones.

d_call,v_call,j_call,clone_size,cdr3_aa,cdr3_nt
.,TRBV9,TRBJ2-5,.,CASSVDTGEETQYF,TGTGCCAGCAGCGTAGATACGGGAGAAGAGACCCAGTACTTC
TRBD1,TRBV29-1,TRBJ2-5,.,CSAARGRGETQYF,TGCAGCGCTGCGAGGGGGCGCGGAGAGACCCAGTACTTC
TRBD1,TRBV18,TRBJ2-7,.,CASSPGTGPYEQYF,TGTGCCAGCTCACCAGGGACAGGGCCCTACGAGCAGTACTTC
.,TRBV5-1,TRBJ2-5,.,CASSRLQGNQETQYF,TGCGCCAGCAGCAGACTACAGGGAAACCAAGAGACCCAGTACTTC
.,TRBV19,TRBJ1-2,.,CASSMSEEYGYTF,TGTGCCAGTAGTATGAGTGAGGAGTATGGCTACACCTTC
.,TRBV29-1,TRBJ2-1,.,CSVEPQGGLRQFF,TGCAGCGTTGAACCCCAGGGGGGACTTCGGCAGTTCTTC
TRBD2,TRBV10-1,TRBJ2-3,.,CASSESGLAGGDTDTQYF,TGCGCCAGCAGTGAGTCGGGACTAGCGGGAGGAGACACAGATACGCAGTATTTT
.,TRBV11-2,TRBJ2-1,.,CASSIPTAPRYNEQFF,TGTGCCAGCAGCATACCGACAGCCCCCCGCTACAATGAGCAGTTCTTC
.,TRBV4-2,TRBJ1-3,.,CASSQKLDSGNTIYF,TGTGCCAGCAGCCAAAAGTTAGACAGCGGAAACACCATATATTTT
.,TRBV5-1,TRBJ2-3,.,CASSSGRGSRTDTQYF,TGCGCCAGCAGCTCAGGAAGGGGGTCGAGGACAGATACGCAGTATTTT
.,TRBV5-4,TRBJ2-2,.,CASSLGQGNGELFF,TGTGCCAGCAGCTTGGGGCAGGGTAACGGGGAGCTGTTTTTT
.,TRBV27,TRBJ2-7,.,CASSLTTSYEQYF,TGTGCCAGCAGTTTAACTACCTCCTACGAGCAGTACTTC
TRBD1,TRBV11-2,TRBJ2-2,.,CASITDRAGGELFF,TGTGCCAGCATCACCGACAGGGCTGGCGGGGAGCTGTTTTTT
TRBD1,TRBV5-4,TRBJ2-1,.,CASSQRQGAGDNEQFF,TGTGCCAGCAGCCAACGACAGGGGGCTGGGGACAATGAGCAGTTCTTC
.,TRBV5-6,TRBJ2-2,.,CASSPLGWATGELFF,TGTGCCAGCAGCCCTTTGGGTTGGGCCACCGGGGAGCTGTTTTTT
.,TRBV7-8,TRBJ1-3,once,CASSLPGQGLNTIYF,TGTGCCAGCAGCTTACCCGGGCAGGGATTAAACACCATATATTTT